This TCR beta chain was captured in a study of blood T cell repertoires in COVID-19. There are 14 residues in the CDR3. Germline CDR1 and CDR2: SQVTM and ANQGSEA. The trim removed 7 bases at V and 0 bases at J, leaving 7 bases unmatched. Only in-frame clones appear in the TCRdb table, and some are missing; sequencing was by immunoSEQ multiplex PCR. This table has some 160,000 clones, around 80% appearing once. Sequencing input: PBMCs or T cells enriched from blood (not recorded which). The rearrangement joins TRBV29-1 to TRBJ2-7, with 9 bases that match TRBD2. The clonotype was recovered from a woman aged 45-59 years who had recovered from COVID-19. The CDR3, as DNA: TGCAGCGCCATGACTAGCGGCCGCTCCTACGAGCAGTACTTC. Translated: CSAMTSGRSYEQYF.